This TCR beta chain was captured by sequencing in a study of shared clonotypes between healthy human individuals. Sequencing on ten immunoSEQ deep assay plates was performed for unsorted PBMC DNA. The data were produced by immunoSEQ multiplex PCR, yet TCRdb's version contains in-frame clones alone and is incomplete. The table includes some 480,000 clones, less than 80% detected once. This clone turned up a few times. Looked up from germline, CDR1 is SGHDT and CDR2 is YYEEEE. This CDR3 contains 17 residues. V lost 3 bases, J lost 7 bases, and 12 bases stayed unmatched. Specimen: PBMCs. The sequence came from a woman aged 40 to 55 in good health. Some clones in this sample may be carry-over from other donors' samples. The chain employs TRBV5-6 and TRBJ2-7; 14 bases align to TRBD2. The CDR3 sequence: CASSYRLAGGPEAEQYF. CDR3 in DNA: TGTGCCAGCAGCTACCGACTAGCGGGAGGGCCCGAGGCGGAGCAGTACTTC.